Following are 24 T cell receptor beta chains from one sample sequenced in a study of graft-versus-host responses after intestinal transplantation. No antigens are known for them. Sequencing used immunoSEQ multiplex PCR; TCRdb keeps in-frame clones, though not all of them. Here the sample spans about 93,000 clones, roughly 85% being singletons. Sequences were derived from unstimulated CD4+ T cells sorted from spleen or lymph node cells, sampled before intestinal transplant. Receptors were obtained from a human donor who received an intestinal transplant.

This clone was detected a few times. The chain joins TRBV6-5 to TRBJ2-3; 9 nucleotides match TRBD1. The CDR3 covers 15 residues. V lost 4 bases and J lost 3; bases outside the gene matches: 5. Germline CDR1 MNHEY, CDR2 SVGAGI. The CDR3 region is CASSFGGTGTDTQYF. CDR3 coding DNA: TGTGCCAGCAGTTTTGGGGGGACAGGGACAGATACGCAGTATTTT.

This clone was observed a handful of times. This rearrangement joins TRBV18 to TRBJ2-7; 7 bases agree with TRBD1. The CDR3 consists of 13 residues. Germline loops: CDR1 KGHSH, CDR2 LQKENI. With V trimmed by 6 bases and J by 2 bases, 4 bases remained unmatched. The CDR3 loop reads CASSGTEPYEQYF. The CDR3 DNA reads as TGTGCCAGCTCCGGGACAGAGCCCTACGAGCAGTACTTC.

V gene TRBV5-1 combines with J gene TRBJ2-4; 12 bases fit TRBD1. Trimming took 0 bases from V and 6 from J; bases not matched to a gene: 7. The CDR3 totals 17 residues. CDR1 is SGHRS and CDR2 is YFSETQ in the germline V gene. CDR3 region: CASSLGGTGGTLNIQYF. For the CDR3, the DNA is TGCGCCAGCAGCTTGGGAGGGACAGGGGGCACCCTAAACATTCAGTACTTC.

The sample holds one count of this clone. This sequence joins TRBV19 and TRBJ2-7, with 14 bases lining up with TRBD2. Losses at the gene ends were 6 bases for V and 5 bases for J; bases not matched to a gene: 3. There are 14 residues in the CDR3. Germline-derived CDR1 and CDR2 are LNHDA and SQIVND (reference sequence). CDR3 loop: CASRGTSGSHEQYF. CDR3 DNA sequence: TGTGCCAGTAGAGGGACTAGCGGGAGTCACGAGCAGTACTTC.

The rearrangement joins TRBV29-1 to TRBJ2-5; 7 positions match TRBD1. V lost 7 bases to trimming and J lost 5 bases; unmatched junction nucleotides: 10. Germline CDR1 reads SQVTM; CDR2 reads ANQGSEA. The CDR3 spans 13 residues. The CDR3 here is CSGVRTGKETQYF. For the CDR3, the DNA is TGCAGCGGGGTACGGACAGGAAAGGAGACCCAGTACTTC.

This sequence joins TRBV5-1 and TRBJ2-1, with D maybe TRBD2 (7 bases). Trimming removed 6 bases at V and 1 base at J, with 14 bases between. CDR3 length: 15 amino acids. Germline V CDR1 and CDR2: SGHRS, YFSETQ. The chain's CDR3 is CASKGVAGSYNEQFF. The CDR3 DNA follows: TGCGCCAGCAAGGGGGTAGCGGGTTCCTACAATGAGCAGTTCTTC.

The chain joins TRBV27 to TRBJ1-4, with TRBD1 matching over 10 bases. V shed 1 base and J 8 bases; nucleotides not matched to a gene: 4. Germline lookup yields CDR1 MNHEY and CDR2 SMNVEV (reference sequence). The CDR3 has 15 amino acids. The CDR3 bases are TGTGCCAGCAGTTTATGGGGGACAGGGGAAGAAAAACTGTTTTTT. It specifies CASSLWGTGEEKLFF.

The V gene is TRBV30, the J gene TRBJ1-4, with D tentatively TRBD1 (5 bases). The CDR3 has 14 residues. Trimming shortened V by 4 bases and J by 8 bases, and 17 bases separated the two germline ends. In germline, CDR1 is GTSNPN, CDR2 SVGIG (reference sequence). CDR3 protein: CAWNIRADGEKLFF. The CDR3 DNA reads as TGTGCCTGGAACATCAGGGCTGATGGCGAAAAACTGTTTTTT.

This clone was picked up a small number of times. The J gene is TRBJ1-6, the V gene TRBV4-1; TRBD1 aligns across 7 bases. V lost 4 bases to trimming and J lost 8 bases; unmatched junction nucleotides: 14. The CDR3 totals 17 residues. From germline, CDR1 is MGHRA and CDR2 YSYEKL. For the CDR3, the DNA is TGCGCCAGCAGCCCCAGTCGACAGGGCCGTCTCCATTCACCCCTCCACTTT. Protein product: CASSPSRQGRLHSPLHF.

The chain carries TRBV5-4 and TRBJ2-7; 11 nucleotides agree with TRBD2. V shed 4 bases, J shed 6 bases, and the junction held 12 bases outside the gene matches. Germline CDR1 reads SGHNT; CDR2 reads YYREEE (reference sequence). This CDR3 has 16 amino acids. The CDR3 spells CASSPGLAGRLPEQYF. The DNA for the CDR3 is TGTGCCAGCAGCCCCGGACTAGCGGGTCGGCTCCCCGAGCAGTACTTC.

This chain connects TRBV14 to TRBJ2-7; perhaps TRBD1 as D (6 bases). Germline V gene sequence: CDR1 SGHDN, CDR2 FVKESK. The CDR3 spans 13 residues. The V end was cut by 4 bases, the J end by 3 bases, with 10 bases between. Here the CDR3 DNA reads TGTGCCAGCAGCCCGGCAGGGGTCTACGAGCAGTACTTC. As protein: CASSPAGVYEQYF.

CDR3 bases: TGTGCCAGCAGTGAAGCGGGCAGGGGTTTTCAGCCCCAGCATTTT. This gives the protein CASSEAGRGFQPQHF. The chain recombines TRBV2 with TRBJ1-5; D perhaps matches TRBD1 (6 bases). The V end was cut by 0 bases, the J end by 6 bases, with 12 bases between. Germline loops: CDR1 SNHLY, CDR2 FYNNEI. This CDR3 spans 15 amino acids.

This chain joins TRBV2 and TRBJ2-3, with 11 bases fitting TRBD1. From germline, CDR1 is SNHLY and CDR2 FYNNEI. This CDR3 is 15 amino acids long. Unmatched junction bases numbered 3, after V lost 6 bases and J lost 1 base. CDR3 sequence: CASRRDRGGTDTQYF. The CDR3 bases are TGTGCCAGCAGGAGGGACAGGGGGGGCACAGATACGCAGTATTTT.

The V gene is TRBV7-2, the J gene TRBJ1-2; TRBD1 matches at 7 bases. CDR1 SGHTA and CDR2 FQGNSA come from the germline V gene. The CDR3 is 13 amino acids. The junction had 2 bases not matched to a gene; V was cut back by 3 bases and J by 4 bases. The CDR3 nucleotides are TGTGCCAGCAGCTTCGGACAGGTCTATGGCTACACCTTC. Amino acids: CASSFGQVYGYTF.

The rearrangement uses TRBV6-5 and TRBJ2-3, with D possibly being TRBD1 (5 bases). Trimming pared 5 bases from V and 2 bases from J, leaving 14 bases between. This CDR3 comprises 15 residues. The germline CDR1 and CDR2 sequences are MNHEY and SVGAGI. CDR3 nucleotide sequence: TGTGCCAGCAGTCGACAGACGCTTGACACAGATACGCAGTATTTT. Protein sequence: CASSRQTLDTDTQYF.

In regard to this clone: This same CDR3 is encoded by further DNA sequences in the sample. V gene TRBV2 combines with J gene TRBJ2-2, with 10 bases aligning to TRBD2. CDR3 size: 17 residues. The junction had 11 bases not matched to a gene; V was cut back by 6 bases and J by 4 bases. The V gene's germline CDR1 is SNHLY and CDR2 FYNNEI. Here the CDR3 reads CASSATPSGSSTGELFF. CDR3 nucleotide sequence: TGTGCCAGCAGCGCCACACCTAGCGGGAGTAGCACCGGGGAGCTGTTTTTT.

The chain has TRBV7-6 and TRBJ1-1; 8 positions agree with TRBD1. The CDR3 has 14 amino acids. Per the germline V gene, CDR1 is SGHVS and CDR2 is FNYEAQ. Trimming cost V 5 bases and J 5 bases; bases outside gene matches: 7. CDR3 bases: TGTGCCAGCAGCCAAGGACAGGGCTGGACTGAAGCTTTCTTT. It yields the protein CASSQGQGWTEAFF.

The DNA of the CDR3 is TGTGCCAGTACTGGATCGGGGACAGGGGATGAAAAACTGTTTTTT. Translating gives CASTGSGTGDEKLFF. The V and J genes are TRBV28 and TRBJ1-4; 10 bases fit TRBD1. CDR3 length: 15 residues. With 9 bases clipped from V and 6 bases from J, the junction kept 10 bases outside the gene matches. Germline V gene lookup returns CDR1 MDHEN and CDR2 SYDVKM.

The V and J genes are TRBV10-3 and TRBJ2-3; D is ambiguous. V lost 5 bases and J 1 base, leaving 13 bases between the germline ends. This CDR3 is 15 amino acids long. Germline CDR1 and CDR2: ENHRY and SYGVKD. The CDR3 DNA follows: TGTGCCATCAGTTTAGAGGCACAAGGCACAGATACGCAGTATTTT. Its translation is CAISLEAQGTDTQYF.

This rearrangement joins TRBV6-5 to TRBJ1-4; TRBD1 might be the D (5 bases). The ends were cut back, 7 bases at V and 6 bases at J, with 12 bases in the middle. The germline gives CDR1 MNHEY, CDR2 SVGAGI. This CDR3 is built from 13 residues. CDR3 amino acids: CASKGGGDEKLFF. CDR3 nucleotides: TGTGCCAGCAAGGGCGGGGGTGATGAAAAACTGTTTTTT.

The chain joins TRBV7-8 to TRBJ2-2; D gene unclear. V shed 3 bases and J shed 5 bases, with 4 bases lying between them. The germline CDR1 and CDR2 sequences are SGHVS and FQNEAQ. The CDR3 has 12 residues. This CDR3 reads CASSFPTGELFF. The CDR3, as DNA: TGTGCCAGCAGCTTTCCAACCGGGGAGCTGTTTTTT.

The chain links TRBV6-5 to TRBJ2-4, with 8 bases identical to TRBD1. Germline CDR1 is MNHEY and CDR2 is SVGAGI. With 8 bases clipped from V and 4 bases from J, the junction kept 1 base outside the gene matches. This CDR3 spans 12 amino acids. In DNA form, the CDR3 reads TGTGCCAGCCGGACAGGGAAAAACATTCAGTACTTC. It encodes CASRTGKNIQYF.

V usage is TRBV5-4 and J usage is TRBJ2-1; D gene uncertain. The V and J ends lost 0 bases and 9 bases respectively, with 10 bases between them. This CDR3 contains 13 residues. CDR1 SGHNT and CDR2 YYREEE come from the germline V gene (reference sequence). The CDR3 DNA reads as TGTGCCAGCAGCTTGGCTAGACTCAGTGAGCAGTTCTTC. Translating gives CASSLARLSEQFF.

CDR3 sequence reads: CASGTGGETQYF. CDR3 DNA sequence: TGTGCTAGTGGTACAGGGGGGGAGACCCAGTACTTC. J is TRBJ2-5 and V is TRBV12-5; 8 bases line up with TRBD1. The CDR3 covers 12 residues. J lost 5 bases, V lost 5 bases, and 1 base had no gene match. The germline CDR1 and CDR2 sequences are LGHNT and FRNRAP.